This T cell receptor (beta chain) was recovered during a study of human T cells and chemical hapten exposure. Study at large: Sensitization employed 2% DPC on approximately 2 cm by approximately 2 cm of upper inner arm skin. Patients, largely female, had alopecia areata, totalis or universalis. Findings of the study overall: TCRs above 1 in 1000 frequency stayed constant with DPC sensitization.

This clonotype was seen ten or more times. What it binds is unknown. Time point meaning: pre-sensitization, week 0. Indicated treatment: therapeutic diphenylcyclopropenone sensitization with weekly scalp DPC. In germline, CDR1 is MNHNY, CDR2 SVGAGI (reference sequence). V lost 6 bases to trimming and J lost 1 base, with 14 bases between them. This CDR3 has 15 amino acids. In the study's own analysis: The median was roughly 91,000 TCRs per sample, ranging roughly 20,000 to 690,600. TCRdb fed the RACE reads into MiXCR, producing one record per CDR3 protein. The V and J calls here are based on TCRdb, not the publication. The sample includes 350,000 to 400,000 distinct CDR3 sequences, roughly 5.3% of them seen just once.

This rearrangement joins TRBV6-6 to TRBJ2-3; D is perhaps TRBD2 (7 bases). The sequences come from whole blood, collected in connection with sensitization to the hapten diphenylcyclopropenone (DPC). This TCR was sampled from a woman between 45 and 65 years old with alopecia areata. Some clones in this sample may be carry-over from other donors' samples. The CDR3 DNA reads as TGTGCCAGCAGGATTGGCGGGGGCGGCACAGATACGCAGTATTTT. Its protein is CASRIGGGGTDTQYF.